This T cell receptor (beta chain) was observed in a study of cytomegalovirus exposure and HLA in healthy donors. Sequenced by immunoSEQ multiplex PCR; TCRdb stores in-frame clones only, minus some. The table has around 86,000 clones, approximately 95% seen once. CDR3 length equals 13 residues. V trimming: 8 bases; J trimming: 4 bases; junction bases outside the gene matches: 6. Germline CDR1 SGHAT, CDR2 FQNNGV. The receptor was derived from a woman between 25 and 40 years old in good health and CMV-seropositive. V gene TRBV11-2 combines with J gene TRBJ2-3; TRBD1 aligns across 7 bases. Sample: PBMCs. The CDR3, as DNA: TGTGCCAGCGTCCCCCAGGGGGCAGATACGCAGTATTTT. Translating it yields CASVPQGADTQYF.